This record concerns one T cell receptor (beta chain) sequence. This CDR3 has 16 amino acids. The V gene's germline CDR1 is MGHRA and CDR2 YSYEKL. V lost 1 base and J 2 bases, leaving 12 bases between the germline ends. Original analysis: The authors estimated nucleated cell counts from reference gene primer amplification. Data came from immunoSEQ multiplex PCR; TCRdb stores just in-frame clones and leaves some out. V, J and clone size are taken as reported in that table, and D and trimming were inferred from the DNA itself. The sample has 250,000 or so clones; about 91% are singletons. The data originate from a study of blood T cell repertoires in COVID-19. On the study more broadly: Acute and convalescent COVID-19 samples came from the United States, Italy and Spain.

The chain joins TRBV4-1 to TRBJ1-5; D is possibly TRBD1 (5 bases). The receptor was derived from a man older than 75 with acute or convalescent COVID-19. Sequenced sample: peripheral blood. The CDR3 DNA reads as TGCGCCAGCAGCCAAGGAAGGGGTCAGCGCAATCAGCCCCAGCATTTT. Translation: CASSQGRGQRNQPQHF.